This TCR beta chain came from a study of OX40 agonist ivuxolimab in advanced cancers. Study overall: A male proportion of 82.7% was recorded, with mean age roughly 60 years and range roughly 23 to 79. Points from the study as a whole: Low levels of normalized T-cell clonal expansion also appeared in some nonresponders.

The CDR3 covers 13 residues. Trimming stripped 5 bases from V and 2 bases from J, with 9 bases between. Germline V gene data show CDR1 as LGHNA and CDR2 as YNFKEQ. The sample holds a few counts of this clone. Its cognate antigen is unknown. TCRdb keeps only in-frame clones here, not all; method: immunoSEQ multiplex PCR. The sample consists of about 19,000 clones, 83% of them appearing once. Sequencing used CD4+ or CD8+ T cells sorted from blood, obtained in a trial of the OX40 agonist ivuxolimab. V is TRBV4-2 and J is TRBJ1-2, with a tentative D call TRBD1 (6 bases). The source of this sequence is an adult with an advanced solid tumor such as melanoma, head and neck, liver or kidney cancer. The CDR3 here is CASSLTGNYGYTF. The CDR3 DNA follows: TGTGCCAGCAGCTTAACAGGGAACTATGGCTACACCTTC.